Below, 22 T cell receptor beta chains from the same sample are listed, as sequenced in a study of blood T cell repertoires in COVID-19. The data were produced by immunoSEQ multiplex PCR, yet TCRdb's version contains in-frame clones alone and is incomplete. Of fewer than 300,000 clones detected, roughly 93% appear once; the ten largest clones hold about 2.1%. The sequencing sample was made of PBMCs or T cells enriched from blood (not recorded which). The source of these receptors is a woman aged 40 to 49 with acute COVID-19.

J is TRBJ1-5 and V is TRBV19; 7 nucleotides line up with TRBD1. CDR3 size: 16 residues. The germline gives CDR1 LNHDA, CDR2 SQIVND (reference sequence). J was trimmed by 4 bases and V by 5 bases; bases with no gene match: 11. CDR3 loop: CASSADRMQGNQPQHF. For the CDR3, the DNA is TGTGCCAGTAGTGCGGACAGGATGCAGGGGAATCAGCCCCAGCATTTT.

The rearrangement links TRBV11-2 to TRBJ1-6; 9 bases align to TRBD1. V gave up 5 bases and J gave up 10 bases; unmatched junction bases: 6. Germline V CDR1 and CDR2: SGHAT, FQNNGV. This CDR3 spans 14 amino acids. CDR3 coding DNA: TGTGCCAGCAGCATTACAGGGGGCGAATCACCCCTCCACTTT. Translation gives CASSITGGESPLHF. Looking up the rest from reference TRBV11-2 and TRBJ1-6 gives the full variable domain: EAGVAQSPRYKIIEKRQSVAFWCNPISGHATLYWYQQILGQGPKLLIQFQNNGVVDDSQLPKDRFSAERLKGVDSTLKIQPAKLEDSAVYLCASSITGGESPLHFGNGTRLTVT.

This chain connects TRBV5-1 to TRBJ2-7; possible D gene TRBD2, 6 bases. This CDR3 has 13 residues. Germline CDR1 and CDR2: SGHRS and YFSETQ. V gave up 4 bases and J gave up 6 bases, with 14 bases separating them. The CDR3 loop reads CASSTQGGGEQYF. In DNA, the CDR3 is TGCGCCAGCAGCACCCAGGGAGGTGGCGAGCAGTACTTC. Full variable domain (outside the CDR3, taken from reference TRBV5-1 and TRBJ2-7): KAGVTQTPRYLIKTRGQQVTLSCSPISGHRSVSWYQQTPGQGLQFLFEYFSETQRNKGNFPGRFSGRQFSNSRSEMNVSTLELGDSALYLCASSTQGGGEQYFGPGTRLTVT.

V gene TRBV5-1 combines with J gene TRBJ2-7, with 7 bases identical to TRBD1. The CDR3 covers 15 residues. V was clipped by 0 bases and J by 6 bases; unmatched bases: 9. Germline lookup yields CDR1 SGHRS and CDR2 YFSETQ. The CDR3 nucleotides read TGCGCCAGCAGCTTGGAGGGCAGGGGGACGGGCGAGCAGTACTTC. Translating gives CASSLEGRGTGEQYF. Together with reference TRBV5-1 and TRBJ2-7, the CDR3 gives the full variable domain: KAGVTQTPRYLIKTRGQQVTLSCSPISGHRSVSWYQQTPGQGLQFLFEYFSETQRNKGNFPGRFSGRQFSNSRSEMNVSTLELGDSALYLCASSLEGRGTGEQYFGPGTRLTVT.

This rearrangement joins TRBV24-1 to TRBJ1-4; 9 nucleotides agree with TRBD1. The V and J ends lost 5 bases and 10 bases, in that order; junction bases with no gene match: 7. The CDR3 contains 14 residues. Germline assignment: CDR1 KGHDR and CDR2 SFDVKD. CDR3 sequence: CATSARTGEGKLFF. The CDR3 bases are TGTGCCACCAGTGCCAGGACAGGGGAAGGAAAACTGTTTTTT.

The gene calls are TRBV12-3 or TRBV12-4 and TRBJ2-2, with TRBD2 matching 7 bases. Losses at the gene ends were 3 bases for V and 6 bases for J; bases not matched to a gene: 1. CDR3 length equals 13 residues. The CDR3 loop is CASSFGGAGELFF. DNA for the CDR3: TGTGCCAGCAGTTTTGGGGGGGCCGGGGAGCTGTTTTTT.

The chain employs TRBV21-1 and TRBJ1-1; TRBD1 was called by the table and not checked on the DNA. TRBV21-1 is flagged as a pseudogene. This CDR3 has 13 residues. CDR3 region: CASRQGLDTEAFF. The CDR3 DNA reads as TGTGCCAGCAGACAGGGTCTGGACACTGAAGCTTTCTTT.

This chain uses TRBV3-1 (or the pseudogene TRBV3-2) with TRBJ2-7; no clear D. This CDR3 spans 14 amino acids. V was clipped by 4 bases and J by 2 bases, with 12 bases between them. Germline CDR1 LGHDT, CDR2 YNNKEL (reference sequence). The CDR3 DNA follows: TGTGCCAGCAGCCCCCAAAGAGTGCCCTACGAGCAGTACTTC. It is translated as CASSPQRVPYEQYF.

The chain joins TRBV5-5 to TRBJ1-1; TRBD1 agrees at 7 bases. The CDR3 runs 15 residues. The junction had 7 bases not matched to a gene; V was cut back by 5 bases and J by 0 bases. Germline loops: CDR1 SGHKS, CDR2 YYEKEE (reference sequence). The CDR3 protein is CASSRTGTVNTEAFF. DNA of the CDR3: TGTGCCAGCAGTCGTACCGGGACAGTGAACACTGAAGCTTTCTTT.

The CDR3 spells CALQGAGNSPLHF. The CDR3 region has the DNA TGTGCCTTACAGGGGGCTGGTAATTCACCCCTCCACTTT. This chain uses TRBV30 with TRBJ1-6, with 9 positions matching TRBD1. The V gene end was trimmed by 7 bases and the J gene end by 6 bases; junction bases not matched to a gene: 4. The CDR3 consists of 13 residues. Germline assignment: CDR1 GTSNPN and CDR2 SVGIG (reference sequence).

The CDR3 DNA reads TGTGCCAGCAGCCAAGGATATTCGGACAGGGTGGGCACTGAAGCTTTCTTT. Residues: CASSQGYSDRVGTEAFF. The chain carries TRBV4-2 and TRBJ1-1, with 8 bases identical to TRBD1. Germline values: CDR1 LGHNA, CDR2 YNFKEQ. This CDR3 is built from 17 residues. The V gene end was trimmed by 1 base and the J gene end by 4 bases; junction bases not matched to a gene: 11.

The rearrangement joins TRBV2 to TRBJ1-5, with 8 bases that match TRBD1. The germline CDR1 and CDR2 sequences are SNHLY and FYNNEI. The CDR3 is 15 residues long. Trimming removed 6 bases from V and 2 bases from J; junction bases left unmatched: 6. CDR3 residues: CASSAGGLRNQPQHF. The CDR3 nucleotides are TGTGCCAGCAGCGCAGGGGGCTTGCGCAATCAGCCCCAGCATTTT.

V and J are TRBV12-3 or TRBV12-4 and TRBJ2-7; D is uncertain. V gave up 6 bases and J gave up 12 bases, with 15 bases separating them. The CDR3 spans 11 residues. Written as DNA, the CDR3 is TGTGCCAGCAGCCAGGCAGGTCCCCGGTACTTC. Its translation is CASSQAGPRYF.

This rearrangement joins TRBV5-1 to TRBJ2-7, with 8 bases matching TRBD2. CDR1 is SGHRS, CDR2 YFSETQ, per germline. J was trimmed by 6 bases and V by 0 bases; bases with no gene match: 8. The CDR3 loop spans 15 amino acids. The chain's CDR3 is CASSLASGGGFEQYF. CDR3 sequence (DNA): TGCGCCAGCAGCTTGGCCAGCGGGGGTGGTTTCGAGCAGTACTTC. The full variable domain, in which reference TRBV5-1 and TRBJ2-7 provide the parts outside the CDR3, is KAGVTQTPRYLIKTRGQQVTLSCSPISGHRSVSWYQQTPGQGLQFLFEYFSETQRNKGNFPGRFSGRQFSNSRSEMNVSTLELGDSALYLCASSLASGGGFEQYFGPGTRLTVT.

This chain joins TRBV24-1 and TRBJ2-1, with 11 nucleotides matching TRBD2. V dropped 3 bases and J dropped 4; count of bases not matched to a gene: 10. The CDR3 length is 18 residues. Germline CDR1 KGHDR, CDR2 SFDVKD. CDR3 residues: CATSDAGTSGTLYNEQFF. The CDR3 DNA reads TGTGCCACCAGTGATGCCGGGACTAGCGGTACATTATACAATGAGCAGTTCTTC.

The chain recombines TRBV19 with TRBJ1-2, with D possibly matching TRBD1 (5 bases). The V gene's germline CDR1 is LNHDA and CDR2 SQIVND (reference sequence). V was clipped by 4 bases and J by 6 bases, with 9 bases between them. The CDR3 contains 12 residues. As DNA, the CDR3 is TGTGCCAGTAGTAGGGGGACTGATGGCTACACCTTC. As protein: CASSRGTDGYTF.

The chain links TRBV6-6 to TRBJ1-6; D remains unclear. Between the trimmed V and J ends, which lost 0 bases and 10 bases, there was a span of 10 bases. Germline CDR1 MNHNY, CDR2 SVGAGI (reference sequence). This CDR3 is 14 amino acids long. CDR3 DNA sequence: TGTGCCAGCAGTTACTCAAGCTCCGTCTCACCCCTCCACTTT. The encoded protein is CASSYSSSVSPLHF.

CDR3 bases: TGTGCCAGCAGCCCACGACAGGGCCCAGGGGGCTACACCTTC. As protein: CASSPRQGPGGYTF. The chain joins TRBV7-9 to TRBJ1-2; 7 nucleotides align to TRBD1. The V and J ends lost 5 bases and 8 bases, in that order; junction bases with no gene match: 11. This CDR3 has 14 amino acids. The germline V gene has CDR1 SEHNR and CDR2 FQNEAQ (reference sequence). The full variable domain, with the rest looked up from reference TRBV7-9 and TRBJ1-2, is DTGVSQNPRHKITKRGQNVTFRCDPISEHNRLYWYRQTLGQGPEFLTYFQNEAQLEKSRLLSDRFSAERPKGSFSTLEIQRTEQGDSAMYLCASSPRQGPGGYTFGSGTRLTVV.

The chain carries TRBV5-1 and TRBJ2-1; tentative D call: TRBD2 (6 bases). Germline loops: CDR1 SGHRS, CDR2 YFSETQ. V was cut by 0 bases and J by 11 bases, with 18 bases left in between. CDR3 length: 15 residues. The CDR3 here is CASSLDGEARPKQFF. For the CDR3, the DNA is TGCGCCAGCAGCTTGGATGGGGAGGCGCGACCCAAGCAGTTCTTC.

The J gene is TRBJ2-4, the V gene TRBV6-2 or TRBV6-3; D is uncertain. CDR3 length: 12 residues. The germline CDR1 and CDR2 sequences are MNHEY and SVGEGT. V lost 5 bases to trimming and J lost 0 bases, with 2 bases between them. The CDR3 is CASSLAKNIQYF. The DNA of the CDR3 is TGTGCCAGCAGTCTAGCCAAAAACATTCAGTACTTC.

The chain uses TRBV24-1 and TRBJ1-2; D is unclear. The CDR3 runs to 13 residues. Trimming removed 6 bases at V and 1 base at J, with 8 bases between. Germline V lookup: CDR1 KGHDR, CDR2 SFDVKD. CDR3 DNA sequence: TGTGCCACCAGTCTCGCGAGTAACTATGGCTACACCTTC. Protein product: CATSLASNYGYTF.

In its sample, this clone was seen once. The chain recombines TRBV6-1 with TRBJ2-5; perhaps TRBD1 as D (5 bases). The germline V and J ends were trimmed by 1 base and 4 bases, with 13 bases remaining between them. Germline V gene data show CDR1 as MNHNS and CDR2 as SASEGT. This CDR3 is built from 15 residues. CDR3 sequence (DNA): TGTGCCAGCAGTGAAGAGGGCAGGGCTAGAGAGACCCAGTACTTC. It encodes CASSEEGRARETQYF.